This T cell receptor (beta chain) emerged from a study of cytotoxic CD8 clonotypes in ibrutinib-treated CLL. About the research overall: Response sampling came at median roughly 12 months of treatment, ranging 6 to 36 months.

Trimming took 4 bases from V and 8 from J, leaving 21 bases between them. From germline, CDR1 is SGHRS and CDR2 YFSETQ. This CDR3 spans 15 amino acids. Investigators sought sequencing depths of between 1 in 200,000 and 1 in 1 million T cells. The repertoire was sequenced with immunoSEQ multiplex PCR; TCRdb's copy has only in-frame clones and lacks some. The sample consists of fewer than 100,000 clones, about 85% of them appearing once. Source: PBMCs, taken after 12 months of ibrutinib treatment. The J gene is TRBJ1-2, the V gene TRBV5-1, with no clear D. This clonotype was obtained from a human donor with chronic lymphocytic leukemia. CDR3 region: CASSLGSIPPGGYTF. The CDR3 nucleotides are TGCGCCAGCAGCCTGGGCTCTATCCCCCCCGGGGGCTACACCTTC.